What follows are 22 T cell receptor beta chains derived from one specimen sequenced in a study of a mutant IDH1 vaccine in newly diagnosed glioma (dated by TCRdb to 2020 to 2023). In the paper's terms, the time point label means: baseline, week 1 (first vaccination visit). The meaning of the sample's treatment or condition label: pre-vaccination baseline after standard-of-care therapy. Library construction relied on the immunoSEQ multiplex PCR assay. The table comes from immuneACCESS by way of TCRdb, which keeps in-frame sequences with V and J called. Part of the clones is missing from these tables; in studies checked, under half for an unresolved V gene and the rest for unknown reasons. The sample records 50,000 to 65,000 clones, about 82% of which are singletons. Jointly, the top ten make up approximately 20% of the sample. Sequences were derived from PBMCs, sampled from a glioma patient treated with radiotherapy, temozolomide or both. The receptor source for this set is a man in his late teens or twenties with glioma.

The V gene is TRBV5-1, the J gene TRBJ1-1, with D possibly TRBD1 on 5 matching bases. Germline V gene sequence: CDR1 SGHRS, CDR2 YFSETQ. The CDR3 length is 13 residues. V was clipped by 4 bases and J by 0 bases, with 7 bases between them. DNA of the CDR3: TGCGCCAGCAGCCCGGGGCTGAACACTGAAGCTTTCTTT. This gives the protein CASSPGLNTEAFF.

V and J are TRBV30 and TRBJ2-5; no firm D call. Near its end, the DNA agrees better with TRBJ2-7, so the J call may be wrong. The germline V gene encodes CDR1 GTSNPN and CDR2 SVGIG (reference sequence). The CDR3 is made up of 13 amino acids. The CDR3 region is CAWSVNNPYEQYF. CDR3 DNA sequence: TGTGCCTGGAGTGTAAATAACCCCTACGAGCAGTACTTC.

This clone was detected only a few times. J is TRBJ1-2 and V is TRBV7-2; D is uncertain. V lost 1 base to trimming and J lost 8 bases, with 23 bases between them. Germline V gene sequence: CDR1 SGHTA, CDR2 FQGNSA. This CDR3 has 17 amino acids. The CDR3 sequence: CASSLVIGKVSTGGYTF. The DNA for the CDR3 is TGTGCCAGCAGCTTAGTAATCGGCAAGGTATCTACGGGAGGCTACACCTTC.

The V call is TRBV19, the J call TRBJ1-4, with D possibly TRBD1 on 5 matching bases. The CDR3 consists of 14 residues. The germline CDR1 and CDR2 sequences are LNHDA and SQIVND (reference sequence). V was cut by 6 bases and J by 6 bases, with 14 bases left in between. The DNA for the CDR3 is TGTGCCAGTAGCCGCCACAGGTACGATGAAAAACTGTTTTTT. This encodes CASSRHRYDEKLFF.

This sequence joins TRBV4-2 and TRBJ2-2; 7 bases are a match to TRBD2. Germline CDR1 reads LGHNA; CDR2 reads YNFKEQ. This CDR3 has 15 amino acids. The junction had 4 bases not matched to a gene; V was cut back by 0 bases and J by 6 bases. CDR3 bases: TGTGCCAGCAGCCAAGATCATAGCGGGCCCGGGGAGCTGTTTTTT. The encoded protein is CASSQDHSGPGELFF.

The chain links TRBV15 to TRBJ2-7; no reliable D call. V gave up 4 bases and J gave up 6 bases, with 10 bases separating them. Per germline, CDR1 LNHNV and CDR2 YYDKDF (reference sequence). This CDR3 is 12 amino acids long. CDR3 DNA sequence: TGTGCCACCAGCATTTCCCCCTCCGAGCAGTACTTC. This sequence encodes CATSISPSEQYF.

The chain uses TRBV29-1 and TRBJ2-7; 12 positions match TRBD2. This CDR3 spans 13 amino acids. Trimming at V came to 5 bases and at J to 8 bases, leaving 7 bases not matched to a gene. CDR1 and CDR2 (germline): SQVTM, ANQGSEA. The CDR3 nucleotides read TGCAGCGTTAGACTAGCGGGAGTTGGGAAGCAGTACTTC. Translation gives CSVRLAGVGKQYF.

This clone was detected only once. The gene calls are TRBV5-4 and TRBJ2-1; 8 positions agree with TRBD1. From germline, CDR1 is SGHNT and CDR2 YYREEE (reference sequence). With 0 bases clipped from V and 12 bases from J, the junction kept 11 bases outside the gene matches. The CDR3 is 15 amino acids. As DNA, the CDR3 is TGTGCCAGCAGCTTGGGGACAGGGTCAACTTTGGGGCAGTTCTTC. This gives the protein CASSLGTGSTLGQFF.

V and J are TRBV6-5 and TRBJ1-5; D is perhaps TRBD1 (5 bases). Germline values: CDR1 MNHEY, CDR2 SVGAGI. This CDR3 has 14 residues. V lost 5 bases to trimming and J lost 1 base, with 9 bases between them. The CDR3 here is CASSPPGSNQPQHF. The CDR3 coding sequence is TGTGCCAGCAGTCCTCCAGGGAGCAATCAGCCCCAGCATTTT.

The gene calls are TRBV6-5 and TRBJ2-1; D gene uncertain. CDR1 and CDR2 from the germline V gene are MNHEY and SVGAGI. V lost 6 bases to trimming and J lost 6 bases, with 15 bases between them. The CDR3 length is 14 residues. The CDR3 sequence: CASRGSLGSNEQFF. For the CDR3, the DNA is TGTGCCAGCAGAGGATCTTTGGGGTCCAATGAGCAGTTCTTC.

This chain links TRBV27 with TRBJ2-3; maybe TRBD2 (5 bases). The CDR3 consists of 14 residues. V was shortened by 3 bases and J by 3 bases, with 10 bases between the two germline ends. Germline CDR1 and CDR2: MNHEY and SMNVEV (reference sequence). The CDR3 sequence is CASSFLGGTDTQYF. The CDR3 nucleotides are TGTGCCAGCAGTTTCTTGGGCGGGACAGATACGCAGTATTTT.

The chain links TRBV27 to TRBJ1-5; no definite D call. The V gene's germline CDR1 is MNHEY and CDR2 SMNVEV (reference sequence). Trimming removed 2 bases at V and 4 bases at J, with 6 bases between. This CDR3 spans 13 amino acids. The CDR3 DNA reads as TGTGCCAGCAGTTTAAACGTAAATCAGCCCCAGCATTTT. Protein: CASSLNVNQPQHF.

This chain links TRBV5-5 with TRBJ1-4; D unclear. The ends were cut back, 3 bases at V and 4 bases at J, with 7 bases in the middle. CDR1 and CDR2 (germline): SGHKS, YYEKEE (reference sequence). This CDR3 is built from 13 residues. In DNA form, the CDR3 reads TGTGCCAGCAGCTGGGTTGTTAATGAAAAACTGTTTTTT. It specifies CASSWVVNEKLFF.

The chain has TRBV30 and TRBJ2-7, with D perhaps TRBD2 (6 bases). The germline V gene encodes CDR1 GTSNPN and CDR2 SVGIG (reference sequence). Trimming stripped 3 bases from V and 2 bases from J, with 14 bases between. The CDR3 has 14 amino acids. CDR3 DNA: TGTGCCTGGAGGGAGCGGGTAATCACCTACGAGCAGTACTTC. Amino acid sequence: CAWRERVITYEQYF.

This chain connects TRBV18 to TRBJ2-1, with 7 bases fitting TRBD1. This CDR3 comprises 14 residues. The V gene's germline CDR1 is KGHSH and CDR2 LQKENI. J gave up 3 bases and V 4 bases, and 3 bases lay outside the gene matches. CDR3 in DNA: TGTGCCAGCTCACTCGACAGGGTCTACAATGAGCAGTTCTTC. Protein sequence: CASSLDRVYNEQFF.

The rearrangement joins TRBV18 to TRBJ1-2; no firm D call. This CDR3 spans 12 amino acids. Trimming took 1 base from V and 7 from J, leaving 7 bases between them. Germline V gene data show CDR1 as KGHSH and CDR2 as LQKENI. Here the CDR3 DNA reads TGTGCCAGCTCACCACTGAGGGTTGGCTACACCTTC. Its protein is CASSPLRVGYTF.

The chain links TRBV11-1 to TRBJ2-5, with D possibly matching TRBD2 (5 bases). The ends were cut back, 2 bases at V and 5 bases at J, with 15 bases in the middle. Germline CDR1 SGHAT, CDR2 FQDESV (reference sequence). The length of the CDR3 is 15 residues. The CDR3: CASSLPDETGETQYF. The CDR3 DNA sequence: TGTGCCAGCAGCTTACCTGATGAAACGGGGGAGACCCAGTACTTC.

CDR3 loop: CASSQDPRPLGNQPQHF. As DNA, the CDR3 is TGCGCCAGCAGCCAAGATCCCAGGCCCCTGGGGAATCAGCCCCAGCATTTT. V gene TRBV4-1 combines with J gene TRBJ1-5; D not resolved. The V end was cut by 0 bases, the J end by 4 bases, with 16 bases between. The CDR3 is made up of 17 amino acids. Germline-derived CDR1 and CDR2 are MGHRA and YSYEKL.

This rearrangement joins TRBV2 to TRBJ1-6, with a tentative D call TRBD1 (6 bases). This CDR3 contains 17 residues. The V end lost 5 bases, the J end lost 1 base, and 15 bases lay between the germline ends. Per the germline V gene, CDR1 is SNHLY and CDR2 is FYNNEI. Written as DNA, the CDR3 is TGTGCCAGCAGTCCGACAGGTTTCGAATCCTATAATTCACCCCTCCACTTT. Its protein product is CASSPTGFESYNSPLHF.

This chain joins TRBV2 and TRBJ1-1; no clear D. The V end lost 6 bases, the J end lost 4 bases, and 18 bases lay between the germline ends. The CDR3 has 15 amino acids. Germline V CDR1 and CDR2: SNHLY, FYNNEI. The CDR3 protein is CASRGSSVMVTEAFF. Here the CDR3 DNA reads TGTGCCAGCAGGGGCAGTAGTGTAATGGTCACTGAAGCTTTCTTT.

CDR3 region: CASSYSRGGPGGEQYF. In DNA, the CDR3 is TGTGCCAGCAGTTACTCGAGGGGGGGGCCGGGTGGCGAGCAGTACTTC. The gene calls are TRBV6-5 and TRBJ2-7; a possible D gene is TRBD2 (7 bases). There are 16 residues in the CDR3. Germline loops: CDR1 MNHEY, CDR2 SVGAGI. With 0 bases removed from V and 6 bases from J, the gap between germline ends came to 18 bases.

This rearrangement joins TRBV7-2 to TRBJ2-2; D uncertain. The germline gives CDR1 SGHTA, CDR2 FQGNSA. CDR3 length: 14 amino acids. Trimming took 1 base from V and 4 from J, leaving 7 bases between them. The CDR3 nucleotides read TGTGCCAGCAGCTTAGGACTCATCACCGGGGAGCTGTTTTTT. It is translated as CASSLGLITGELFF.